This T cell receptor beta chain was profiled in a study of blood T cell repertoires in COVID-19. Study-wide background: COVID-19 samples collected from the United States, Italy and Spain covered acute and convalescent phases. Sample material is recorded as cDNA or gDNA derived from T cells, B-cell-depleted T cells, or PBMCs.

From germline, CDR1 is SGHRS and CDR2 YFSETQ. This CDR3 region has 15 residues. Germline trimming cut 0 bases from V and 5 bases from J; bases unmatched to any gene: 7. Original data processing: The authors estimated nucleated cell counts from reference gene primer amplification. The repertoire was sequenced with immunoSEQ multiplex PCR; TCRdb's copy has only in-frame clones and lacks some. That table is the source of V, J and clone size, and D and trimming were worked out from the DNA. The sample carries some 130,000 clones, roughly 82% recorded once. What was sequenced was peripheral blood. This chain connects TRBV5-1 to TRBJ2-5; TRBD1 matches 7 bases. This TCR came from an elderly man with acute or convalescent COVID-19. The CDR3 reads CASSLGGTAPETQYF. The CDR3, as DNA: TGCGCCAGCAGCTTGGGAGGGACAGCCCCGGAGACCCAGTACTTC.